This T cell receptor beta chain was documented in a study of blood T cell repertoires in COVID-19. Study-level information: Italy, Spain and the United States were the sources of the convalescent and acute COVID-19 samples. In each case, the material was cDNA or gDNA derived from T cells, B-cell-depleted T cells, or PBMCs.

Original processing notes: Amplification of reference gene primers provided the estimated nucleated cell counts. Assay: immunoSEQ multiplex PCR; the TCRdb copy retains only in-frame clones and omits some. The V and J calls and the clone size are those of that table, but D and trimming were determined from the DNA. The sample includes approximately 35,000 clones, around 80% seen only once; the top ten take approximately 29%. There are 13 residues in the CDR3. V shed 11 bases and J shed 0 bases, with 11 bases lying between them. The chain is built from TRBV12-3 or TRBV12-4 and TRBJ1-3; D unclear. The source of this sequence is an elderly man with acute or convalescent COVID-19. What was sequenced was peripheral blood. The CDR3 is CAAGIYSGNTIYF. The CDR3 DNA reads as TGTGCCGCGGGGATTTACTCTGGAAACACCATATATTTT.